Below, 22 T cell receptor beta chains from the same sample are listed, as sequenced in a study of response to subunit inactivated influenza vaccine. TCRdb itself ran the RT-PCR reads through MiXCR, one entry per CDR3 protein. The profile shows 500,000 to 550,000 distinct CDR3 sequences, about 7.2% of them singletons. The input for sequencing was PBMCs from blood, taken 23 to 25 months after vaccination. The source is a man between 45 and 75 years old who received an inactivated influenza vaccine.

This clonotype turned up a few times. The V gene is TRBV6-5, the J gene TRBJ1-1; D is undetermined. Trimming removed 2 bases from V and 4 bases from J, with 11 bases in between. The length of the CDR3 is 14 residues. Germline assignment: CDR1 MNHEY and CDR2 SVGAGI. The CDR3 nucleotides are TGTGCCAGCAGTTACGGTAGGTCGGGCACTGAAGCTTTCTTT. This translates into CASSYGRSGTEAFF.

This clonotype was observed at least ten times. The rearrangement joins TRBV12-3 or TRBV12-4 to TRBJ2-2; D is undetermined. The CDR3 contains 14 residues. V gave up 6 bases and J gave up 4 bases, with 12 bases separating them. CDR3 DNA sequence: TGTGCCAGCAGCCCCCTACTGATCACCGGGGAGCTGTTTTTT. Amino acids: CASSPLLITGELFF.

The rearrangement joins TRBV11-1 to TRBJ2-2, with TRBD1 matching over 7 bases. Germline-derived CDR1 and CDR2 are SGHAT and FQDESV (reference sequence). After removal of 4 bases from V and 7 bases from J, the junction contained 9 bases not matched to a gene. The CDR3 spans 15 residues. CDR3 protein: CASSSATGLNGELFF. The CDR3 bases are TGTGCCAGCAGCTCCGCGACAGGGTTGAACGGGGAGCTGTTTTTT.

This clonotype was counted between two and nine times. The V and J genes are TRBV29-1 and TRBJ2-7, with TRBD2 identical over 12 bases. The CDR3 extends over 15 amino acids. V lost 2 bases and J lost 4; bases outside the gene matches: 6. Germline V gene sequence: CDR1 SQVTM, CDR2 ANQGSEA. This CDR3 reads CSVETTSGRTYEQYF. Here the CDR3 DNA reads TGCAGCGTTGAAACTACTAGCGGGAGGACTTACGAGCAGTACTTC.

The chain carries TRBV18 and TRBJ2-3; TRBD1 matches 7 bases. The CDR3 contains 14 residues. The junction had 9 bases not matched to a gene; V was cut back by 7 bases and J by 5 bases. CDR1 is KGHSH and CDR2 is LQKENI in the germline V gene. CDR3 coding DNA: TGTGCCAGCTTTGAACAGGGGTGGCAAGATACGCAGTATTTT. As protein: CASFEQGWQDTQYF.

Only a few counts were recorded for this clonotype. CDR3 sequence (DNA): TGCGCCAGCAGCCAGACTAGCGGGAGGTTTGATGAGCAGTTCTTC. Translating gives CASSQTSGRFDEQFF. The gene calls are TRBV5-1 and TRBJ2-1; 13 bases map to TRBD2. CDR1 is SGHRS, CDR2 YFSETQ, per germline. The CDR3 loop spans 15 amino acids. With V trimmed by 4 bases and J by 8 bases, 6 bases remained unmatched.

This clonotype was seen repeatedly, ten times or more. The genes are TRBV3-1 and TRBJ1-1; a possible D gene is TRBD1 (5 bases). The germline CDR1 and CDR2 sequences are LGHDT and YNNKEL (reference sequence). There are 14 residues in the CDR3. Between the trimmed V and J ends, which lost 1 base and 0 bases, there was a span of 6 bases. CDR3 DNA sequence: TGTGCCAGCAGCCAAGGACAGATGAACACTGAAGCTTTCTTT. Its translation is CASSQGQMNTEAFF. Together with reference TRBV3-1 and TRBJ1-1, the CDR3 gives the full variable domain: DTAVSQTPKYLVTQMGNDKSIKCEQNLGHDTMYWYKQDSKKFLKIMFSYNNKELIINETVPNRFSPKSPDKAHLNLHINSLELGDSAVYFCASSQGQMNTEAFFGQGTRLTVV.

In DNA, the CDR3 is TGTGCCAGCAAAGGGGCGCGCACCGGGGAGCTGTTTTTT. Its protein product is CASKGARTGELFF. The chain carries TRBV7-2 and TRBJ2-2; TRBD1 might be the D (5 bases). Trimming left V 7 bases short and J 4 bases short, with 10 bases between. CDR3 length equals 13 residues. Germline lookup yields CDR1 SGHTA and CDR2 FQGNSA.

This clonotype has ten or more counts. This rearrangement joins TRBV24-1 to TRBJ2-2; 7 positions match TRBD1. V shed 3 bases, J shed 0 bases, and the junction held 0 bases outside the gene matches. The germline V gene encodes CDR1 KGHDR and CDR2 SFDVKD. The CDR3 sequence is 15 residues long. CDR3 DNA: TGTGCCACCAGTGATGGGACAGCGAACACCGGGGAGCTGTTTTTT. It translates to CATSDGTANTGELFF.

This clonotype was counted between two and nine times. The genes are TRBV28 and TRBJ2-1, with D hard to call. The V gene's germline CDR1 is MDHEN and CDR2 SYDVKM. This CDR3 has 13 amino acids. Trimming shortened V by 6 bases and J by 5 bases, and 11 bases separated the two germline ends. The CDR3 here is CASSALPNNEQFF. The CDR3 DNA reads as TGTGCCAGCAGCGCCCTCCCGAACAATGAGCAGTTCTTC.

This clonotype was seen more than once but under ten times. J is TRBJ2-5 and V is TRBV20-1; TRBD1 is a possible D gene (6 bases). Germline CDR1 DFQATT, CDR2 SNEGSKA (reference sequence). With 1 base removed from V and 3 bases from J, the gap between germline ends came to 9 bases. The CDR3 covers 13 residues. CDR3 in amino acids: CSARAQGKETQYF. The CDR3 nucleotides read TGCAGTGCTAGAGCCCAGGGGAAAGAGACCCAGTACTTC.

In its sample, this clonotype was seen many times. The chain recombines TRBV20-1 with TRBJ2-5; D perhaps matches TRBD2 (6 bases). Per germline, CDR1 DFQATT and CDR2 SNEGSKA (reference sequence). The CDR3 is made up of 16 amino acids. Trimming shortened V by 0 bases and J by 5 bases, and 19 bases separated the two germline ends. CDR3: CSARDRRAGLQETQYF. CDR3 coding DNA: TGCAGTGCTAGAGATCGGAGAGCGGGCCTCCAGGAGACCCAGTACTTC.

The gene calls are TRBV9 and TRBJ2-3; TRBD1 might be the D (6 bases). This CDR3 spans 16 amino acids. The germline gives CDR1 SGDLS, CDR2 YYNGEE. Trimming pared 0 bases from V and 1 base from J, leaving 12 bases between. Written as DNA, the CDR3 is TGTGCCAGCAGCGTAGGAAGTCAGGGGCGCACAGATACGCAGTATTTT. It yields the protein CASSVGSQGRTDTQYF.

This clonotype was seen a few times. The V and J genes are TRBV4-3 and TRBJ2-1; D perhaps matches TRBD1 (5 bases). From germline, CDR1 is LGHNA and CDR2 YSLEER. Trimming removed 4 bases at V and 6 bases at J, with 22 bases between. The CDR3 covers 17 residues. CDR3 in DNA: TGCGCCAGCAGCCCAGAAAGGAGTGGGGCTGCTGCCAATGAGCAGTTCTTC. Its translation: CASSPERSGAAANEQFF.

This clonotype was observed at least ten times. The CDR3 spells CASSPPGQVLEQYF. The CDR3 coding sequence is TGCGCCAGCAGCCCCCCCGGACAGGTTCTCGAGCAGTACTTC. The chain carries TRBV5-1 and TRBJ2-7; 7 bases map to TRBD1. This CDR3 region has 14 residues. Losses at the gene ends were 4 bases for V and 6 bases for J; bases not matched to a gene: 10. Germline-derived CDR1 and CDR2 are SGHRS and YFSETQ.

J is TRBJ1-1 and V is TRBV10-3; TRBD1 agrees at 11 bases. Germline V lookup: CDR1 ENHRY, CDR2 SYGVKD. The CDR3 covers 15 residues. V lost 5 bases, J lost 1 base, and 3 bases stayed unmatched. The CDR3 DNA sequence: TGTGCCATCAGTCGGACAGGGGGCGAGAACACTGAAGCTTTCTTT. Translated, it gives CAISRTGGENTEAFF.

Ten or more counts support this clonotype. The chain is built from TRBV6-1 and TRBJ2-5; 8 nucleotides agree with TRBD2. Germline trimming cut 6 bases from V and 6 bases from J; bases unmatched to any gene: 9. CDR3 length: 14 amino acids. Germline V lookup: CDR1 MNHNS, CDR2 SASEGT. CDR3 sequence (DNA): TGTGCCAGCAGGCCCGGGACTAGTCTAAAGACCCAGTACTTC. Its protein is CASRPGTSLKTQYF.

This clonotype showed up many times. This chain links TRBV20-1 with TRBJ2-5, with 12 bases that match TRBD2. Unmatched junction bases numbered 4, after V lost 4 bases and J lost 1 base. Germline-derived CDR1 and CDR2 are DFQATT and SNEGSKA (reference sequence). The CDR3 runs to 15 residues. The CDR3 DNA is TGCAGTGCTAACCCGGGACTAGCGGGCCAAGAGACCCAGTACTTC. It is translated as CSANPGLAGQETQYF.

J is TRBJ2-1 and V is TRBV6-2 or TRBV6-3; D remains unclear. The ends were cut back, 6 bases at V and 5 bases at J, with 11 bases in the middle. From germline, CDR1 is MNHEY and CDR2 SVGEGT. The CDR3 contains 13 residues. This CDR3 is CASSIRVDNEQFF. The CDR3 DNA sequence: TGTGCCAGCAGCATAAGAGTTGACAATGAGCAGTTCTTC.

This clonotype was seen many times. The chain links TRBV2 to TRBJ2-7, with D possibly TRBD2 on 5 matching bases. Germline V gene lookup returns CDR1 SNHLY and CDR2 FYNNEI. This CDR3 region has 14 residues. V was cut by 6 bases and J by 2 bases, with 14 bases left in between. The CDR3 DNA reads TGTGCCAGCAGATTCGCGGGTTATGCCTACGAGCAGTACTTC. Encoded protein: CASRFAGYAYEQYF.

The chain employs TRBV15 and TRBJ2-7, with a weak D call TRBD1 (6 bases). Trimming pared 0 bases from V and 2 bases from J, leaving 11 bases between. The CDR3 contains 15 residues. Germline CDR1 and CDR2: LNHNV and YYDKDF (reference sequence). The CDR3 nucleotides read TGTGCCACCAGCAGAGAACCAACAGGGACCTACGAGCAGTACTTC. Amino acid sequence: CATSREPTGTYEQYF.

V is TRBV28 and J is TRBJ2-2; D unclear. The CDR3 length is 13 residues. The V gene lost 3 bases and the J gene lost 7 bases, with 9 bases spanning the gap. CDR1 and CDR2 from the germline V gene are MDHEN and SYDVKM. Here the CDR3 reads CASSFRWSGELFF. Written as DNA, the CDR3 is TGTGCCAGCAGTTTCAGATGGAGCGGGGAGCTGTTTTTT.